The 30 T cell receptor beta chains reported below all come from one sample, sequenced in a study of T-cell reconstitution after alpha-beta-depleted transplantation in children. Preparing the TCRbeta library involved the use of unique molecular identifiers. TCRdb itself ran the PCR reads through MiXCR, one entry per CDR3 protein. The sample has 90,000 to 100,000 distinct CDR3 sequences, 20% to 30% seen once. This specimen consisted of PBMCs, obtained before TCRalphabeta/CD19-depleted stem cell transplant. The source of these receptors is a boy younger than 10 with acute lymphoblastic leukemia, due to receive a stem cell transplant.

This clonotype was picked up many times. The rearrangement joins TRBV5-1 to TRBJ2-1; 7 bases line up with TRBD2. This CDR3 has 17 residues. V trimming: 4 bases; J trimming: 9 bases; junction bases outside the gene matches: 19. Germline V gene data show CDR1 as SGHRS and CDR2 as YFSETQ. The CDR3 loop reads CASSAGLGLAEEGEQFF. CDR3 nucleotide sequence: TGCGCCAGCAGCGCCGGGCTCGGGCTAGCGGAGGAAGGTGAGCAGTTCTTC.

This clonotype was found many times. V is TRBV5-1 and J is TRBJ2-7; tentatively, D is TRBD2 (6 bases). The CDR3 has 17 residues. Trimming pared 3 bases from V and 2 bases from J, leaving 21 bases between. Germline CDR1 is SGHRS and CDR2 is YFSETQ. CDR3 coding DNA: TGCGCCAGCAGCTGGGGTCAAGGCCGGAGGGGAGCCTACGAGCAGTACTTC. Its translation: CASSWGQGRRGAYEQYF.

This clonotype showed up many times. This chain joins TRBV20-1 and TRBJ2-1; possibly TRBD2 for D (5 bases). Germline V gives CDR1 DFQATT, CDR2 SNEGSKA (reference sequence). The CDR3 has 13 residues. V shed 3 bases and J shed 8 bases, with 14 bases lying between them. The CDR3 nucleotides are TGCAGTGCTAGTGACCTAGAGGGCGATGAGCAGTTCTTC. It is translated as CSASDLEGDEQFF.

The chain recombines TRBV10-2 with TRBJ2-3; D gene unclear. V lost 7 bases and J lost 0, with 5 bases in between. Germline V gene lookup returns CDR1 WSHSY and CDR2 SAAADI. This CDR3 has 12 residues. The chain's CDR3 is CASKSSTDTQYF. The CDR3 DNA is TGCGCCAGCAAATCCAGCACAGATACGCAGTATTTT.

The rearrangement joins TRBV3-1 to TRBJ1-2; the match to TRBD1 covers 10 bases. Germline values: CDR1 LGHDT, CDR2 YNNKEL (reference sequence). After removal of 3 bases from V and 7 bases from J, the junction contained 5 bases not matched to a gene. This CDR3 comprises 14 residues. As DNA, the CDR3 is TGTGCCAGCAGCCACGGGGACAGGGGTGGTGGCTACACCTTC. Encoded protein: CASSHGDRGGGYTF.

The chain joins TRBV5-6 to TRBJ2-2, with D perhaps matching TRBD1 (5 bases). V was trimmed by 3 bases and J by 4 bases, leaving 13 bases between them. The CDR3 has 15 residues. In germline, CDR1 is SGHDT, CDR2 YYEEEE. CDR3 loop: CASSSKGWGTGELFF. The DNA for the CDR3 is TGTGCCAGCAGCTCTAAGGGGTGGGGCACCGGGGAGCTGTTTTTT.

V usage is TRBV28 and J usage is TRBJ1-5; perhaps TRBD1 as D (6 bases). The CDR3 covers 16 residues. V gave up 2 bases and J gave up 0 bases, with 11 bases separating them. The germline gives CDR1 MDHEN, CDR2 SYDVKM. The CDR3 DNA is TGTGCCAGCAGTTTAACAGGGAGATATAGCAATCAGCCCCAGCATTTT. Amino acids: CASSLTGRYSNQPQHF.

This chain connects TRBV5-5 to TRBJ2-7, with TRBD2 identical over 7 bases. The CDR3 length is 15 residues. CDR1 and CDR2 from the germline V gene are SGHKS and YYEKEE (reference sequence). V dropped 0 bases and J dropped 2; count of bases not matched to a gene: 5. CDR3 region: CASSLAETSPYEQYF. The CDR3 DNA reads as TGTGCCAGCAGCTTGGCCGAGACTAGCCCCTACGAGCAGTACTTC.

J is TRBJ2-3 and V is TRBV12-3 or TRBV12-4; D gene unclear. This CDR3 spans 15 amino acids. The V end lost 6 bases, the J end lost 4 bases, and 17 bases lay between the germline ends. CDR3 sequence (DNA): TGTGCCAGCAGCCCTCGACTCATCCTAGCAGATACGCAGTATTTT. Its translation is CASSPRLILADTQYF.

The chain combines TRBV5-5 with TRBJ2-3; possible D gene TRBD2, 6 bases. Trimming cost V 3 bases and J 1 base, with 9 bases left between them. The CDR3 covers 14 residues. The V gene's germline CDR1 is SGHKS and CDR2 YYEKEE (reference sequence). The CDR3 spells CASSSRGGTDTQYF. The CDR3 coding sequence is TGTGCCAGCAGCTCCCGCGGGGGCACAGATACGCAGTATTTT.

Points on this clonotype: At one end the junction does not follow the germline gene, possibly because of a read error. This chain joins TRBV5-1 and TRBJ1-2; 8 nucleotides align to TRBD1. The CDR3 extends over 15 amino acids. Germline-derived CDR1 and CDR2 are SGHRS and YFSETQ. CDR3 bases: TGCGCCAGCAGCTTGGAACCAGGGGGCGGAAATGGCGACACCTTC. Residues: CASSLEPGGGNGDTF.

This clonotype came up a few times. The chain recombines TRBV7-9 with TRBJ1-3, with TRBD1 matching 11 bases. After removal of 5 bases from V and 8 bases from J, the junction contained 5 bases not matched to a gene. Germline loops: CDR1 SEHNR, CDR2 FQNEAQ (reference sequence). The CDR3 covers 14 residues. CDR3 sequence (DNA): TGTGCCAGCAGCCCCGGACAGGGGGCCTACACCATATATTTT. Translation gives CASSPGQGAYTIYF.

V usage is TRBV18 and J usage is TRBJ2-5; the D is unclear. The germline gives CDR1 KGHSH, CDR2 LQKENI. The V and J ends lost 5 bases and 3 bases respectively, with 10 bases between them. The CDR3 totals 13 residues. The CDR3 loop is CASSTDLKETQYF. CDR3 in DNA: TGTGCCAGCTCAACCGACCTTAAAGAGACCCAGTACTTC.

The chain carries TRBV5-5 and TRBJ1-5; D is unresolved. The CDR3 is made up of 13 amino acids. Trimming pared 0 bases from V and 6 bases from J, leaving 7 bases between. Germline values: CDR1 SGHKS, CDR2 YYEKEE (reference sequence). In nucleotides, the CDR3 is TGTGCCAGCAGCTTGGGGTGGGGTCAGCCCCAGCATTTT. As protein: CASSLGWGQPQHF.

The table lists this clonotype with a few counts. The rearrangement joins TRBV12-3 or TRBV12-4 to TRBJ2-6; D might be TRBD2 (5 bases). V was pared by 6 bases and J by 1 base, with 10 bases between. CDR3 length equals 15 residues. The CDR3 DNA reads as TGTGCCAGCAGCCGTTCGGGGTCTGGGGCCAACGTCCTGACTTTC. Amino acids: CASSRSGSGANVLTF.

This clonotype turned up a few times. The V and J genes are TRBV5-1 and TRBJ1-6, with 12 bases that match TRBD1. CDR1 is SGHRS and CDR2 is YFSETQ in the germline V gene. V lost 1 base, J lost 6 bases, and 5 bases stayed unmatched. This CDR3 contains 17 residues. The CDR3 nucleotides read TGCGCCAGCAGCTTGCTCCGGGACAGGGGGCGTAATTCACCCCTCCACTTT. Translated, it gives CASSLLRDRGRNSPLHF.

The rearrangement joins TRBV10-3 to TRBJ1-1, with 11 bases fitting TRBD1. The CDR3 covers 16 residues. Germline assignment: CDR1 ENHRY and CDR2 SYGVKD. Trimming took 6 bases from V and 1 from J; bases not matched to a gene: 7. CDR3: CAIRGQGGPENTEAFF. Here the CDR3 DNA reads TGTGCCATCAGGGGACAGGGGGGCCCAGAGAACACTGAAGCTTTCTTT.

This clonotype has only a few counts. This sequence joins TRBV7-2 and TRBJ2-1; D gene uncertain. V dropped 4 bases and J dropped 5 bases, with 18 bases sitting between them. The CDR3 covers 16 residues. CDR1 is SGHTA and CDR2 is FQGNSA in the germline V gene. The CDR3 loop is CASSYVPRRRDNEQFF. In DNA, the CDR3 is TGTGCCAGCAGCTACGTACCCAGACGGCGTGACAATGAGCAGTTCTTC. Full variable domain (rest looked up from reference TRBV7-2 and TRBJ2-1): GAGVSQSPSNKVTEKGKDVELRCDPISGHTALYWYRQSLGQGLEFLIYFQGNSAPDKSGLPSDRFSAERTGGSVSTLTIQRTQQEDSAVYLCASSYVPRRRDNEQFFGPGTRLTVL.

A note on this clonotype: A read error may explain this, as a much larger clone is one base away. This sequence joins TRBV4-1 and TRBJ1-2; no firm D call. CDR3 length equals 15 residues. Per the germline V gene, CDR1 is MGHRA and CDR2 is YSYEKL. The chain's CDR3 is CASRPGVRDRYGYPF. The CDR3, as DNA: TGCGCCAGCAGGCCTGGGGTAAGGGATAGGTATGGCTACCCCTTC.

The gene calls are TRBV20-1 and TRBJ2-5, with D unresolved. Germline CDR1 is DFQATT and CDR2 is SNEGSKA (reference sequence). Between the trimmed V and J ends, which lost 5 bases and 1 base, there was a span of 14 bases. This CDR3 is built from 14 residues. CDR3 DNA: TGCAGTGCTCCTCCCCAGACTGGCCAAGAGACCCAGTACTTC. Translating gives CSAPPQTGQETQYF.

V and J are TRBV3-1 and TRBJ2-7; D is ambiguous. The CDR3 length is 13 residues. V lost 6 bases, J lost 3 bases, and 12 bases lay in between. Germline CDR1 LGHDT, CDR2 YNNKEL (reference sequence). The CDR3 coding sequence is TGTGCCAGCAGTTTCAACGACGGCTACGAGCAGTACTTC. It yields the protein CASSFNDGYEQYF.

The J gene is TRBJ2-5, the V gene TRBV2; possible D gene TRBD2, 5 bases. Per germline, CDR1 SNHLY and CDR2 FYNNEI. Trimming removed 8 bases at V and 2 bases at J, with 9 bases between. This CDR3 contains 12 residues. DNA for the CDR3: TGTGCCAGCGTGCGGAGGCAAGAGACCCAGTACTTC. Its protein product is CASVRRQETQYF.

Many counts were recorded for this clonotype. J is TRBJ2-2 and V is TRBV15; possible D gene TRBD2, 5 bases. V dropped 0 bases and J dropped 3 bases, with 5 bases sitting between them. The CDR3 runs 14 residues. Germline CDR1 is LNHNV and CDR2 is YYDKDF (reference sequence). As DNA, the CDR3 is TGTGCCACCAGCAGAGAAGCGGACACCGGGGAGCTGTTTTTT. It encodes CATSREADTGELFF.

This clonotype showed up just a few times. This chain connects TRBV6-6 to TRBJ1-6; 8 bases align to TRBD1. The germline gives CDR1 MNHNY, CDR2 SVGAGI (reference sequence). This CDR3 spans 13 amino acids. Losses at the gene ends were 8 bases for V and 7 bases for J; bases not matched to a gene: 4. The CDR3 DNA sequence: TGTGCCAGCGGACAGGGAATGAATTCACCCCTCCACTTT. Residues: CASGQGMNSPLHF.

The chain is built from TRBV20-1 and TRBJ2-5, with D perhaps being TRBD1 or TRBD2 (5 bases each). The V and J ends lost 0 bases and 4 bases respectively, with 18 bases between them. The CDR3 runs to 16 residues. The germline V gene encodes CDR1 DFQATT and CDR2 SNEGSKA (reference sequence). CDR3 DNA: TGCAGTGCTAGAGATTACGGGGACCCTGGGGGAGAGACCCAGTACTTC. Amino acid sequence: CSARDYGDPGGETQYF.

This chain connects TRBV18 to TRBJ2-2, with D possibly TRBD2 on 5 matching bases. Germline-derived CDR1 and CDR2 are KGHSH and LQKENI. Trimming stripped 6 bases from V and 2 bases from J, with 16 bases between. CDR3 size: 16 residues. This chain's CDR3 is CASSPRLPGNTGELFF. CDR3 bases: TGTGCCAGCTCTCCGCGGCTTCCGGGAAACACCGGGGAGCTGTTTTTT.

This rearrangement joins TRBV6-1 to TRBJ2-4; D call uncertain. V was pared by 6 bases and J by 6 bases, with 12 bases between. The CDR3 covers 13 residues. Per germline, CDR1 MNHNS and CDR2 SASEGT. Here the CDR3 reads CASRKDGSNIQYF. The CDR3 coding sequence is TGTGCCAGCAGGAAGGACGGCTCAAACATTCAGTACTTC.

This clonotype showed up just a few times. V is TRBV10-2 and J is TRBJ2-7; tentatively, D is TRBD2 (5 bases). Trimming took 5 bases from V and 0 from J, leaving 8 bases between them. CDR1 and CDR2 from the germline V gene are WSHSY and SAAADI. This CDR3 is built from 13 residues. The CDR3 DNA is TGCGCCAGCAGTTCCGGGATCTCCTACGAGCAGTACTTC. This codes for CASSSGISYEQYF.

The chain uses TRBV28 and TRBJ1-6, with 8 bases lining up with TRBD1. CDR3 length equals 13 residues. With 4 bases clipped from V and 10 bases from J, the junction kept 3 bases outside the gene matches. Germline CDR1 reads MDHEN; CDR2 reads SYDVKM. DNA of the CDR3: TGTGCCAGCAGTTCGGGACAGGTCTCACCCCTCCACTTT. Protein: CASSSGQVSPLHF.

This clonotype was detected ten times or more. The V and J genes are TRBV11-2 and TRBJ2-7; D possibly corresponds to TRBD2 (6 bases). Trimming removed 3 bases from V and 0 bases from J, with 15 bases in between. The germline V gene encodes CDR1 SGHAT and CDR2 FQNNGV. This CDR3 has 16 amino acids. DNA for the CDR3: TGTGCCAGCAGCTTTAGCGGCCGCCAGAGCTCCTACGAGCAGTACTTC. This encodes CASSFSGRQSSYEQYF.